Below are 27 T cell receptor beta chains sequenced from a single sample in a study of cytomegalovirus exposure and HLA in healthy donors. The PCR contained 60 Vbeta and 13 Jbeta primers. Clones were sequenced by immunoSEQ multiplex PCR, and TCRdb holds only the in-frame ones, with some missing. The sample includes roughly 180,000 clones, over 60% of them seen just once. Sequenced material: PBMCs. Every receptor here comes from a female donor in good health and CMV-seronegative.

The chain recombines TRBV6-6 with TRBJ1-4; possible D gene TRBD1, 5 bases. The CDR3 loop spans 15 amino acids. Germline V lookup: CDR1 MNHNY, CDR2 SVGAGI (reference sequence). Trimming removed 7 bases from V and 4 bases from J, with 16 bases in between. CDR3 nucleotides: TGTGCCAGCATCGGGGGGTGGAACCTTAATGAAAAACTGTTTTTT. It translates to CASIGGWNLNEKLFF.

V gene TRBV18 combines with J gene TRBJ2-7; TRBD1 agrees at 12 bases. The V and J ends lost 2 bases and 0 bases, in that order; junction bases with no gene match: 2. This CDR3 is built from 16 residues. In germline, CDR1 is KGHSH, CDR2 LQKENI. CDR3 residues: CASSPMGQGASYEQYF. CDR3 in DNA: TGTGCCAGCTCACCAATGGGACAGGGGGCCTCCTACGAGCAGTACTTC. Drawing the rest from reference TRBV18 and TRBJ2-7, the complete variable domain is NAGVMQNPRHLVRRRGQEARLRCSPMKGHSHVYWYRQLPEEGLKFMVYLQKENIIDESGMPKERFSAEFPKEGPSILRIQQVVRGDSAAYFCASSPMGQGASYEQYFGPGTRLTVT.

V and J are TRBV30 and TRBJ2-2; D remains ambiguous. CDR3 length equals 11 residues. V was pared by 4 bases and J by 6 bases, with 6 bases between. CDR1 GTSNPN and CDR2 SVGIG come from the germline V gene (reference sequence). The CDR3 DNA reads TGTGCCTGGACTACGGCCGGGGAGCTGTTTTTT. It codes for CAWTTAGELFF.

The chain employs TRBV6-1 and TRBJ1-6, with a weak D call TRBD1 (5 bases). CDR3 length: 17 residues. The V gene lost 3 bases and the J gene lost 5 bases, with 17 bases spanning the gap. Germline assignment: CDR1 MNHNS and CDR2 SASEGT. CDR3 sequence reads: CASSEVGRVRNNSPLHF. The CDR3 coding sequence is TGTGCCAGCAGTGAGGTGGGCAGGGTGAGGAATAATTCACCCCTCCACTTT.

This clone was seen a few times. V and J are TRBV6-5 and TRBJ1-3, with 8 bases identical to TRBD1. V trimming: 9 bases; J trimming: 3 bases; junction bases outside the gene matches: 4. The CDR3 has 13 residues. The germline V gene encodes CDR1 MNHEY and CDR2 SVGAGI. The CDR3 DNA reads as TGTGCCAGTTACGACAGGGGTGGAAACACCATATATTTT. Translated, it gives CASYDRGGNTIYF.

The gene calls are TRBV7-2 and TRBJ2-5; a weak D match, TRBD2 (6 bases). V dropped 4 bases and J dropped 2 bases, with 14 bases sitting between them. Germline V gene sequence: CDR1 SGHTA, CDR2 FQGNSA. This CDR3 is built from 15 residues. CDR3 sequence: CASSSHTGAQETQYF. In DNA form, the CDR3 reads TGTGCCAGCAGCTCGCACACGGGAGCACAAGAGACCCAGTACTTC.

The J gene is TRBJ2-1, the V gene TRBV11-3, with 9 positions matching TRBD1. Germline V gene sequence: CDR1 SGHNT, CDR2 YENEEA. This CDR3 is 14 amino acids long. Trimming took 5 bases from V and 7 from J; bases not matched to a gene: 6. For the CDR3, the DNA is TGTGCCAGCAGCGGAGGACAGGGGAATAATGAGCAGTTCTTC. Encoded protein: CASSGGQGNNEQFF.

This chain joins TRBV2 and TRBJ1-2, with TRBD1 identical over 8 bases. Germline CDR1 reads SNHLY; CDR2 reads FYNNEI. After removal of 4 bases from V and 8 bases from J, the junction contained 12 bases not matched to a gene. This CDR3 region has 15 residues. In DNA form, the CDR3 reads TGTGCCAGCAGTGCGGGCCTACAGGGGGAAAGGGGCTACACCTTC. As protein: CASSAGLQGERGYTF.

The chain is built from TRBV10-2 and TRBJ2-7, with a possible D match to TRBD2 (6 bases). CDR1 WSHSY and CDR2 SAAADI come from the germline V gene. This CDR3 region has 14 residues. The V end was cut by 0 bases, the J end by 6 bases, with 12 bases between. The CDR3 DNA sequence: TGCGCCAGCAGTGAGTCGGGACTGGGCCCCGAGCAGTACTTC. As protein: CASSESGLGPEQYF.

V and J are TRBV28 and TRBJ2-2; the match to TRBD2 covers 13 bases. This CDR3 spans 18 amino acids. The germline CDR1 and CDR2 sequences are MDHEN and SYDVKM. The V and J ends lost 1 base and 4 bases, in that order; junction bases with no gene match: 6. The CDR3 loop is CASSLFTSGRASTGELFF. As DNA, the CDR3 is TGTGCCAGCAGTTTATTCACTAGCGGGAGGGCCAGCACCGGGGAGCTGTTTTTT.

The J gene is TRBJ1-1, the V gene TRBV7-2, with no clear D. The CDR3 is made up of 15 amino acids. CDR1 and CDR2 from the germline V gene are SGHTA and FQGNSA. Trimming stripped 1 base from V and 6 bases from J, with 15 bases between. CDR3 sequence: CASSLEAAIFAEAFF. CDR3 DNA: TGTGCCAGCAGCTTAGAGGCAGCGATTTTTGCTGAAGCTTTCTTT.

The V gene is TRBV30, the J gene TRBJ2-3; TRBD2 agrees at 10 bases. The junction had 2 bases not matched to a gene; V was cut back by 1 base and J by 4 bases. The germline V gene has CDR1 GTSNPN and CDR2 SVGIG (reference sequence). The CDR3 contains 14 residues. In DNA form, the CDR3 reads TGTGCCTGGAGTGGGAGCGGGGGGGCAGATACGCAGTATTTT. It translates to CAWSGSGGADTQYF.

The gene calls are TRBV7-9 and TRBJ2-3, with 9 bases lining up with TRBD2. CDR3 size: 15 residues. J gave up 6 bases and V 5 bases, and 9 bases lay outside the gene matches. CDR1 and CDR2 from the germline V gene are SEHNR and FQNEAQ (reference sequence). The CDR3 DNA is TGTGCCAGCAGCCTCGTAGCGGGAGTAGCTGATACGCAGTATTTT. Its translation: CASSLVAGVADTQYF.

This clone has more than one count but fewer than ten. The rearrangement links TRBV6-5 to TRBJ1-5, with 7 bases lining up with TRBD1. CDR1 MNHEY and CDR2 SVGAGI come from the germline V gene. The CDR3 is 14 amino acids. Unmatched junction bases numbered 9, after V lost 6 bases and J lost 7 bases. The CDR3 loop reads CASRDDRDGQPQHF. Written as DNA, the CDR3 is TGTGCCAGCAGGGATGACAGGGACGGGCAGCCCCAGCATTTT.

The chain is built from TRBV9 and TRBJ2-2; D not resolved. This CDR3 comprises 13 residues. The V and J ends lost 3 bases and 4 bases respectively, with 7 bases between them. Germline V CDR1 and CDR2: SGDLS, YYNGEE. CDR3 DNA: TGTGCCAGCAGCGCCCATTTCACCGGGGAGCTGTTTTTT. Translated: CASSAHFTGELFF.

This chain joins TRBV7-9 and TRBJ2-7; 10 bases fit TRBD2. After removal of 1 base from V and 3 bases from J, the junction contained 12 bases not matched to a gene. The CDR3 sequence is 18 residues long. Per the germline V gene, CDR1 is SEHNR and CDR2 is FQNEAQ (reference sequence). The CDR3 reads CASSLERLAGGKGYEQYF. CDR3 DNA: TGTGCCAGCAGCTTAGAGCGGTTAGCGGGAGGAAAAGGCTACGAGCAGTACTTC.

The chain joins TRBV6-5 to TRBJ2-7; 8 bases agree with TRBD2. V shed 4 bases, J shed 3 bases, and the junction held 8 bases outside the gene matches. Germline values: CDR1 MNHEY, CDR2 SVGAGI. This CDR3 contains 15 residues. This CDR3 is CASSSGGAQSYEQYF. CDR3 bases: TGTGCCAGCAGTTCGGGAGGGGCTCAAAGCTACGAGCAGTACTTC.

This clone showed up just a few times. The chain couples TRBV18 to TRBJ2-5; D gene unclear. The germline V and J ends were trimmed by 1 base and 5 bases, with 11 bases remaining between them. CDR1 is KGHSH, CDR2 LQKENI, per germline. This CDR3 region has 14 residues. CDR3 sequence reads: CASSPLRVGETQYF. The DNA for the CDR3 is TGTGCCAGCTCACCACTCCGGGTAGGCGAGACCCAGTACTTC.

V and J are TRBV28 and TRBJ2-7; 13 bases align to TRBD2. The CDR3 covers 17 residues. Germline V CDR1 and CDR2: MDHEN, SYDVKM. V was clipped by 2 bases and J by 2 bases; unmatched bases: 6. The chain's CDR3 is CASSLGLAGAYAYEQYF. In nucleotides, the CDR3 is TGTGCCAGCAGTTTAGGACTAGCGGGGGCCTATGCCTACGAGCAGTACTTC. Complete variable domain (other parts from reference TRBV28 and TRBJ2-7): DVKVTQSSRYLVKRTGEKVFLECVQDMDHENMFWYRQDPGLGLRLIYFSYDVKMKEKGDIPEGYSVSREKKERFSLILESASTNQTSMYLCASSLGLAGAYAYEQYFGPGTRLTVT.

This rearrangement joins TRBV27 to TRBJ1-1; TRBD1 might be the D (5 bases). The V end was cut by 6 bases, the J end by 1 base, with 9 bases between. This CDR3 is 13 amino acids long. The V gene's germline CDR1 is MNHEY and CDR2 SMNVEV (reference sequence). The CDR3 DNA reads as TGTGCCAGCAGCGGACATAAGAACACTGAAGCTTTCTTT. Its translation: CASSGHKNTEAFF.

The rearrangement links TRBV11-2 to TRBJ2-7, with a tentative D call TRBD1 (6 bases). In germline, CDR1 is SGHAT, CDR2 FQNNGV. The CDR3 covers 14 residues. The ends were cut back, 5 bases at V and 3 bases at J, with 14 bases in the middle. The CDR3 sequence: CASSPPGQRYEQYF. The DNA for the CDR3 is TGTGCCAGCAGCCCTCCCGGACAGCGCTACGAGCAGTACTTC.

J is TRBJ2-2 and V is TRBV4-1, with 7 bases identical to TRBD1. Germline values: CDR1 MGHRA, CDR2 YSYEKL. This CDR3 has 15 residues. V lost 1 base and J lost 3; bases outside the gene matches: 2. CDR3 sequence (DNA): TGCGCCAGCAGCCAAGCCGACAGGGACACCGGGGAGCTGTTTTTT. Encoded protein: CASSQADRDTGELFF.

V and J are TRBV5-1 and TRBJ2-2, with a weak D call TRBD1 (6 bases). This CDR3 comprises 16 residues. Trimming removed 2 bases from V and 2 bases from J, with 13 bases in between. Germline assignment: CDR1 SGHRS and CDR2 YFSETQ. The CDR3 nucleotides read TGCGCCAGCAGCTTTCGGGCAGGGGCCAACACCGGGGAGCTGTTTTTT. It translates to CASSFRAGANTGELFF.

The rearrangement joins TRBV7-3 to TRBJ2-1; 9 positions agree with TRBD1. With V trimmed by 5 bases and J by 7 bases, 6 bases remained unmatched. Germline V gene sequence: CDR1 SGHTA, CDR2 FQGTGA. This CDR3 has 14 amino acids. As DNA, the CDR3 is TGTGCCAGCAGCCAGGGACAGGGAAGGAATGAGCAGTTCTTC. The encoded protein is CASSQGQGRNEQFF.

The chain links TRBV2 to TRBJ1-5; TRBD1 might be the D (6 bases). Germline lookup yields CDR1 SNHLY and CDR2 FYNNEI. V was shortened by 4 bases and J by 2 bases, with 12 bases between the two germline ends. The CDR3 runs 15 residues. CDR3 sequence reads: CASSGTGRRNQPQHF. The CDR3 DNA sequence: TGTGCCAGCAGTGGAACAGGGAGACGCAATCAGCCCCAGCATTTT.

The V and J genes are TRBV5-6 and TRBJ1-4, with D unresolved. CDR1 and CDR2 (germline): SGHDT, YYEEEE. The CDR3 extends over 14 amino acids. V was cut by 2 bases and J by 7 bases, with 12 bases left in between. The CDR3 DNA reads TGTGCCAGCAGCTTTGGCGGGGTTGGTGAAAAACTGTTTTTT. Its protein is CASSFGGVGEKLFF.

This clone was picked up a small number of times. The rearrangement joins TRBV4-2 to TRBJ1-1; TRBD1 might be the D (6 bases). Trimming took off 1 base at V and 0 bases at J, with 9 bases between the two ends. The CDR3 consists of 15 residues. From germline, CDR1 is LGHNA and CDR2 YNFKEQ. The CDR3: CASSQGGQMNTEAFF. CDR3 bases: TGTGCCAGCAGCCAAGGGGGGCAGATGAACACTGAAGCTTTCTTT.